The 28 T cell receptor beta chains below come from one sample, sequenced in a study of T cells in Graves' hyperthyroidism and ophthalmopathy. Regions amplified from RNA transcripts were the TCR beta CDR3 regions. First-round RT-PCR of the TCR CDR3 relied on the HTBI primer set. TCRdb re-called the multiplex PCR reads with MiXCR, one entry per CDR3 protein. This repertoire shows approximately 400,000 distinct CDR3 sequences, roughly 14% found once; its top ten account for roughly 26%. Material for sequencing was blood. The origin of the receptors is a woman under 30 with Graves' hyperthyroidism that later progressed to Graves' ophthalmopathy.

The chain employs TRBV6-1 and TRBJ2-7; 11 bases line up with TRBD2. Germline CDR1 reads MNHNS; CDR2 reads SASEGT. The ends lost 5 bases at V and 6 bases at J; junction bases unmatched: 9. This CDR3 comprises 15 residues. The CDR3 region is CASSQLAGDLREQYF. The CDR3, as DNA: TGTGCCAGCAGTCAACTAGCGGGAGATTTGCGCGAGCAGTACTTC.

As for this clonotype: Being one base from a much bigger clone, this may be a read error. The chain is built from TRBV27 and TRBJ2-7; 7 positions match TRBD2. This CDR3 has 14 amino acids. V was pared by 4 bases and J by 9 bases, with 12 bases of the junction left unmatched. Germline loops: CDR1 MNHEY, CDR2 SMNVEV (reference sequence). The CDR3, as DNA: TGTGCCAGCAGTTCGTCGGCGGGAGCGGACGGGCAGTACTTC. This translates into CASSSSAGADGQYF.

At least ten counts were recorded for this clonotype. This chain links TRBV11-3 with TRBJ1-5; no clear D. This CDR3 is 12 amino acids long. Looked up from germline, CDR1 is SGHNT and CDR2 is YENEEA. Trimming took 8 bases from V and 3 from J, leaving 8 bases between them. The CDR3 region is CASGGNNQPQHF. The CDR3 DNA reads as TGTGCCAGCGGAGGTAACAATCAGCCCCAGCATTTT.

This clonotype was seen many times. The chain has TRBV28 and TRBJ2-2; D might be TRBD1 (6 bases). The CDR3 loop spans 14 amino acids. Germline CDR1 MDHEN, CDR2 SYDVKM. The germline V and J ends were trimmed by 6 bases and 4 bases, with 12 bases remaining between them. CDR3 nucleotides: TGTGCCAGCAGCAGGGGTTGGGGCACCGGGGAGCTGTTTTTT. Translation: CASSRGWGTGELFF.

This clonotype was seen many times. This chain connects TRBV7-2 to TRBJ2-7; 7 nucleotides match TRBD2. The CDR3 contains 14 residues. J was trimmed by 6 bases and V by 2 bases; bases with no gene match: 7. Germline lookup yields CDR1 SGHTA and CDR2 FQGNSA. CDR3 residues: CASSLIFGGSEQYF. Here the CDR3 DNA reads TGTGCCAGCAGCTTAATATTCGGCGGGAGCGAGCAGTACTTC. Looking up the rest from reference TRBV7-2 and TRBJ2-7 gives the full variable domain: GAGVSQSPSNKVTEKGKDVELRCDPISGHTALYWYRQSLGQGLEFLIYFQGNSAPDKSGLPSDRFSAERTGGSVSTLTIQRTQQEDSAVYLCASSLIFGGSEQYFGPGTRLTVT.

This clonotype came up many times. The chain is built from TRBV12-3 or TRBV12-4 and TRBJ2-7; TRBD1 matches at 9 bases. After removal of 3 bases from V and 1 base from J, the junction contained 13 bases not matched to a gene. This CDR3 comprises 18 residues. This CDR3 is CASSFVVGRDRASYEQYF. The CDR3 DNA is TGTGCCAGCAGTTTTGTGGTAGGACGGGACAGGGCATCCTACGAGCAGTACTTC.

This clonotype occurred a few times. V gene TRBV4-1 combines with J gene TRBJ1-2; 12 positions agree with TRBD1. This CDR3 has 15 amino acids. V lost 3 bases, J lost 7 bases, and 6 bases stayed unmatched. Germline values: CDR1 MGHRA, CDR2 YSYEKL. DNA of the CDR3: TGCGCCAGCAGCCAGGCGGGACAGGGGGCGTCTGGCTACACCTTC. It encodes CASSQAGQGASGYTF.

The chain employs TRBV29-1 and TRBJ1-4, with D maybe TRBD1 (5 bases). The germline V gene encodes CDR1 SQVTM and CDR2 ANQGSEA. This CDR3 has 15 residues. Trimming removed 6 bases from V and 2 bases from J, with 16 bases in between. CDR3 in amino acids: CSVASGTGTNEKLFF. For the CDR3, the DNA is TGCAGCGTGGCCTCTGGGACGGGGACTAATGAAAAACTGTTTTTT.

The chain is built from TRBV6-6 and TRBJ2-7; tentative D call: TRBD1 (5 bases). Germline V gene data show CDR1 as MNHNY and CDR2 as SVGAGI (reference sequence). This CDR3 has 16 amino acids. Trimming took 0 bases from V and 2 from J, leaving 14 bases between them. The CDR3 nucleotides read TGTGCCAGCAGTTACTCGAGACAGATACCCCCCTACGAGCAGTACTTC. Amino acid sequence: CASSYSRQIPPYEQYF.

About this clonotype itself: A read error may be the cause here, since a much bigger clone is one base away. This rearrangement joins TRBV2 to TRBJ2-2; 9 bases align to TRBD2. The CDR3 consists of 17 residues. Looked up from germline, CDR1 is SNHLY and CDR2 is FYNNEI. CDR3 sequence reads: CASSQEGLAGRTGEMFF. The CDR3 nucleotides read TGTGCCAGCAGCCAAGAGGGGCTAGCGGGACGCACCGGGGAGATGTTTTTT. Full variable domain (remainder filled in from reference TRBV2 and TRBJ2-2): EPEVTQTPSHQVTQMGQEVILRCVPISNHLYFYWYRQILGQKVEFLVSFYNNEISEKSEIFDDQFSVERPDGSNFTLKIRSTKLEDSAMYFCASSQEGLAGRTGEMFFGEGSRLTVL.

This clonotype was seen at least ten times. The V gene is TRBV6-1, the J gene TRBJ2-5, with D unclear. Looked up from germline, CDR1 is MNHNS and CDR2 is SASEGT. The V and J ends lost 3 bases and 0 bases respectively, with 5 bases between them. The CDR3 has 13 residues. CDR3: CASSDWNQETQYF. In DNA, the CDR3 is TGTGCCAGCAGTGACTGGAACCAAGAGACCCAGTACTTC.

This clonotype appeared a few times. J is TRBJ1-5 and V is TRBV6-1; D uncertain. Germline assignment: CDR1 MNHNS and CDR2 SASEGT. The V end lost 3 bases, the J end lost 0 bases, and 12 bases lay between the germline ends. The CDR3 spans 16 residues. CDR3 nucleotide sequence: TGTGCCAGCAGTGACAGTTTGTGGGATAGCAATCAGCCCCAGCATTTT. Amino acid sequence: CASSDSLWDSNQPQHF.

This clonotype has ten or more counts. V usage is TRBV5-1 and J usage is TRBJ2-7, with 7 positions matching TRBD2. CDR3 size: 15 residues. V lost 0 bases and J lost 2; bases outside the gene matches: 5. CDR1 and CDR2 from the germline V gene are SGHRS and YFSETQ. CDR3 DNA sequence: TGCGCCAGCAGCTTGGAGTCTAGCGGTGCCTACGAGCAGTACTTC. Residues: CASSLESSGAYEQYF.

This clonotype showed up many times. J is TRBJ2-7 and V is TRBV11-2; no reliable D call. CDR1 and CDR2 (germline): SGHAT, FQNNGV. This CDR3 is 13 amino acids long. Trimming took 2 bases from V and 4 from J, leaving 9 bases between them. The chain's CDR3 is CASSLWPEYEQYF. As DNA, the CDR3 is TGTGCCAGCAGCTTATGGCCGGAGTACGAGCAGTACTTC.

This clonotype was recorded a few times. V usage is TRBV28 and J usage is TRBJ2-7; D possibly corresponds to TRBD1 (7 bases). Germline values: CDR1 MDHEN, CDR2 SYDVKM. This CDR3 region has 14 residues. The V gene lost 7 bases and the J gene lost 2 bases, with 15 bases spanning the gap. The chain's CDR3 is CASIMEGQTYEQYF. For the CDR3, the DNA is TGTGCCAGCATCATGGAGGGACAGACCTACGAGCAGTACTTC. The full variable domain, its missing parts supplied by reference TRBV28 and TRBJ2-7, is DVKVTQSSRYLVKRTGEKVFLECVQDMDHENMFWYRQDPGLGLRLIYFSYDVKMKEKGDIPEGYSVSREKKERFSLILESASTNQTSMYLCASIMEGQTYEQYFGPGTRLTVT.

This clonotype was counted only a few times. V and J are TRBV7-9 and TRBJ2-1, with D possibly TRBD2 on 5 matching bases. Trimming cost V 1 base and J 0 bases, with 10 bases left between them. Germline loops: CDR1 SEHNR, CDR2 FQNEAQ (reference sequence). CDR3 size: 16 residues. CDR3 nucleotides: TGTGCCAGCAGCTTAGTGAGCGGAAGCTCCTACAATGAGCAGTTCTTC. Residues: CASSLVSGSSYNEQFF. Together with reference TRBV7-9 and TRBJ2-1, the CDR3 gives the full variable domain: DTGVSQNPRHKITKRGQNVTFRCDPISEHNRLYWYRQTLGQGPEFLTYFQNEAQLEKSRLLSDRFSAERPKGSFSTLEIQRTEQGDSAMYLCASSLVSGSSYNEQFFGPGTRLTVL.

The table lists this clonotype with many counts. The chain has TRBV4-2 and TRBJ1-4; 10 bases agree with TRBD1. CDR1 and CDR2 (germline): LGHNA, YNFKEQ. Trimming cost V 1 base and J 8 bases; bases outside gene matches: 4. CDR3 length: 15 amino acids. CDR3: CASSQVETGGEKLFF. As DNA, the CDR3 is TGTGCCAGCAGCCAAGTTGAGACAGGGGGCGAAAAACTGTTTTTT.

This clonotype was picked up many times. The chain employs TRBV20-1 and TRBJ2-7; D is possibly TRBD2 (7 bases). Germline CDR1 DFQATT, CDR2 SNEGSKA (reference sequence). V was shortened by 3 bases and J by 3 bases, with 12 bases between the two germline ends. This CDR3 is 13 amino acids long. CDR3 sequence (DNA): TGCAGTGCTAGGTTAGGGGGGGTCTACGAGCAGTACTTC. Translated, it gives CSARLGGVYEQYF.

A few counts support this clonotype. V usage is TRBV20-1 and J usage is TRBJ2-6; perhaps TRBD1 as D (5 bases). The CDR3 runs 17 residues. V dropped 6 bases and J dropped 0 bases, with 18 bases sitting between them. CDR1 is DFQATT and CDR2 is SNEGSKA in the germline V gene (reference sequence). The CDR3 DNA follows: TGCAGTGCCCTTCCTCTCAGGGCCAGCTCTGGGGCCAACGTCCTGACTTTC. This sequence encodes CSALPLRASSGANVLTF.

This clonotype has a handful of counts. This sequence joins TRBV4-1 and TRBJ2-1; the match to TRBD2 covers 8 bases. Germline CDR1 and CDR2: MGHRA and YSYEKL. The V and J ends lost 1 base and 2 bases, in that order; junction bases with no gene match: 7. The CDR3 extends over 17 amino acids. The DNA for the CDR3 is TGCGCCAGCAGCCAAGTCTCAGCGGGAGTCACCTACAATGAGCAGTTCTTC. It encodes CASSQVSAGVTYNEQFF.

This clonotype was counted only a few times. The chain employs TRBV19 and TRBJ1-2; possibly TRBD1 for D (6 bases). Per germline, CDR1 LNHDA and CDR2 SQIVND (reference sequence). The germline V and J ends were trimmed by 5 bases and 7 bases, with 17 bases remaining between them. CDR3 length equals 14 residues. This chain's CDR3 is CASSPGMGAVGYTF. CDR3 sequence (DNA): TGTGCCAGTAGTCCAGGAATGGGGGCGGTTGGCTACACCTTC. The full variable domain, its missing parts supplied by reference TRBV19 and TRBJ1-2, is DGGITQSPKYLFRKEGQNVTLSCEQNLNHDAMYWYRQDPGQGLRLIYYSQIVNDFQKGDIAEGYSVSREKKESFPLTVTSAQKNPTAFYLCASSPGMGAVGYTFGSGTRLTVV.

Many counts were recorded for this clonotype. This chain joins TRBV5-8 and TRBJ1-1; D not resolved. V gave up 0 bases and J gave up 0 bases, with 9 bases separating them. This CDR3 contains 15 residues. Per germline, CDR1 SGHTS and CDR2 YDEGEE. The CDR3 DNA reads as TGTGCCAGCAGCTTGGAAGAGGAGATGAACACTGAAGCTTTCTTT. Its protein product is CASSLEEEMNTEAFF.

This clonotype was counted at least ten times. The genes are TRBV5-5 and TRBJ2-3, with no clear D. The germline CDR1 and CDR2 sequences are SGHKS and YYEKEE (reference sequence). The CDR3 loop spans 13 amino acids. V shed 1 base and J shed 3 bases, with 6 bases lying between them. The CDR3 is CASSLWWTDTQYF. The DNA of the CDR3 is TGTGCCAGCAGCTTGTGGTGGACAGATACGCAGTATTTT.

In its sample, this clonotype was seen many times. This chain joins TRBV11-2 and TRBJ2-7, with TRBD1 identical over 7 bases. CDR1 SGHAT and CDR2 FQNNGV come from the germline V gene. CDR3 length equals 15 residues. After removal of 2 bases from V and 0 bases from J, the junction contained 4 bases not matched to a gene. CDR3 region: CASSLPRDSSYEQYF. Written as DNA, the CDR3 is TGTGCCAGCAGCTTACCTCGGGACAGCTCCTACGAGCAGTACTTC.

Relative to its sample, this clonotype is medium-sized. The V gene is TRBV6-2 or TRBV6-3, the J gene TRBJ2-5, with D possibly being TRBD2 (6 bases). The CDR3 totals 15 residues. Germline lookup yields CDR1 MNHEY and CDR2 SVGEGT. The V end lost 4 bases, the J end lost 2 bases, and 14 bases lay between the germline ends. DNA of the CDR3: TGTGCCAGCAGTTTCGTACTAGCCGGACAAGAGACCCAGTACTTC. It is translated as CASSFVLAGQETQYF.

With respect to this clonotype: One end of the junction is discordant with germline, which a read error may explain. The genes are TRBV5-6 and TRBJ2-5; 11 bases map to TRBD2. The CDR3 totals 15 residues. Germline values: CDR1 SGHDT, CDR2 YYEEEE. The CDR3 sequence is CASSYLAGGQETQHF. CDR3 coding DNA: TGTGCCAGCAGCTACCTAGCGGGAGGACAAGAGACCCAGCACTTC.

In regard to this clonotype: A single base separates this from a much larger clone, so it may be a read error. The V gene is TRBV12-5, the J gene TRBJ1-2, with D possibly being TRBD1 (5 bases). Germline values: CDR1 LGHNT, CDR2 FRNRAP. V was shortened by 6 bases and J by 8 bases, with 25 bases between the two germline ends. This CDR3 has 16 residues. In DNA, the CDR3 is TGTGCTAGTGGCCGGACCCCTGGGGCAGGGCCATCGGGCTACACCTTC. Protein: CASGRTPGAGPSGYTF. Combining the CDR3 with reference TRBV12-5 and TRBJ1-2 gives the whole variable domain DARVTQTPRHKVTEMGQEVTMRCQPILGHNTVFWYRQTMMQGLELLAYFRNRAPLDDSGMPKDRFSAEMPDATLATLKIQPSEPRDSAVYFCASGRTPGAGPSGYTFGSGTRLTVV.

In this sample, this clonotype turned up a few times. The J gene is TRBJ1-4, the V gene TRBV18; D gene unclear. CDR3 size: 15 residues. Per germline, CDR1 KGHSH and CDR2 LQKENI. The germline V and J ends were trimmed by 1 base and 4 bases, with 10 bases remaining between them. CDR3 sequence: CASSPRVGSNEKLFF. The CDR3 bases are TGTGCCAGCTCACCACGGGTCGGGAGTAATGAAAAACTGTTTTTT.